Detailed here is one TCR beta chain. The antigen is undetermined. The protocol was immunoSEQ multiplex PCR, while the TCRdb copy is restricted to in-frame clones and leaves out a portion. This table has some 2,000,000 clones, 90% to 97% appearing once. Naive CD4+ cells were CD45RA-selected; the remaining cells were memory. The germline V gene encodes CDR1 SGHTA and CDR2 FQGNSA. This CDR3 spans 14 amino acids. V gave up 5 bases and J gave up 5 bases; unmatched junction bases: 8. These data belong to a study of shared clonotypes between healthy human individuals. Study-wide results and limits: Unshared clonotypes carried lower generation probabilities than those common to all four donors.

This sequence was found in a man between 18 and 35 years old in good health. The sample comprised naive CD4+ T cells sorted from blood. Subset noted: CD45RA+ positively selected. The chain is built from TRBV7-2 and TRBJ2-5, with TRBD1 matching 7 bases. CDR3 DNA sequence: TGTGCCAGCAGCCCGACAGGGATGGTCGAGACCCAGTACTTC. It encodes CASSPTGMVETQYF.